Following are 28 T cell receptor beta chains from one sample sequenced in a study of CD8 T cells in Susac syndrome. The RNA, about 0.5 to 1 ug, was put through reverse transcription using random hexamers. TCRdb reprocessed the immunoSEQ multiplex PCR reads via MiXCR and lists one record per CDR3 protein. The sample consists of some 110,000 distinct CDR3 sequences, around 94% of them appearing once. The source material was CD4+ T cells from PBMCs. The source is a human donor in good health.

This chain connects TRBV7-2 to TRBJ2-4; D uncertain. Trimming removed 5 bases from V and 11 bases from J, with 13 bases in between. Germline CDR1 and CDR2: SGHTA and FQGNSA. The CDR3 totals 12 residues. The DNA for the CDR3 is TGTGCCAGCAGCCGAGACCACCCAGTTCAGTACTTC. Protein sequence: CASSRDHPVQYF.

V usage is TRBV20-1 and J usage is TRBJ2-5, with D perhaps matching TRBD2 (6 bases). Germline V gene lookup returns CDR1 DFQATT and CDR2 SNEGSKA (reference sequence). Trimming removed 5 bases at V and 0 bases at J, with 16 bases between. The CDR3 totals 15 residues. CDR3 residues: CSASLSRGYQETQYF. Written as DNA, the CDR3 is TGCAGTGCTTCCCTCTCTCGGGGGTACCAAGAGACCCAGTACTTC.

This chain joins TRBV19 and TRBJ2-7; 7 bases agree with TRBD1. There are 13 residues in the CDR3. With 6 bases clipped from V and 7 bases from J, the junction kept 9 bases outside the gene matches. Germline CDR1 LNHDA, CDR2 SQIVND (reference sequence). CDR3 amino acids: CASRSTGEPEQYF. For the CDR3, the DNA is TGTGCCAGTAGGTCCACAGGGGAGCCTGAGCAGTACTTC.

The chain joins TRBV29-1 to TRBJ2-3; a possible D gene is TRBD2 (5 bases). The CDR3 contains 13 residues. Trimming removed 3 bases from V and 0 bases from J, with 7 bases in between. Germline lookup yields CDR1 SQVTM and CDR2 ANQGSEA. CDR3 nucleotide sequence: TGCAGCGTTGAGCGGACTAGCACAGATACGCAGTATTTT. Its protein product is CSVERTSTDTQYF.

CDR3 bases: TGTGCCATCAGTGTTAACCGGGATGAAGCTTTCTTT. Translating it yields CAISVNRDEAFF. This sequence joins TRBV10-3 and TRBJ1-1; D is unclear. Per the germline V gene, CDR1 is ENHRY and CDR2 is SYGVKD. The CDR3 covers 12 residues. The V end lost 4 bases, the J end lost 7 bases, and 10 bases lay between the germline ends.

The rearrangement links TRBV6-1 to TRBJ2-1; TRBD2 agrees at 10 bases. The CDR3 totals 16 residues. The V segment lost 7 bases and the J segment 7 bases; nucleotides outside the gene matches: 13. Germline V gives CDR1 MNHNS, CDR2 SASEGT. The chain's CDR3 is CASTPLVAGGRNEQFF. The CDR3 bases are TGTGCCAGCACCCCGTTAGTAGCGGGAGGCCGAAATGAGCAGTTCTTC.

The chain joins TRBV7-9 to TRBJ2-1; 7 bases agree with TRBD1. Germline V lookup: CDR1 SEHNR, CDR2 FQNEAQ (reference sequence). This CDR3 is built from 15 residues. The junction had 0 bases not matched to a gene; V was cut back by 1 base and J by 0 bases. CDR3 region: CASSLDRGSYNEQFF. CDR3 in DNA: TGTGCCAGCAGCTTAGACAGGGGCTCCTACAATGAGCAGTTCTTC. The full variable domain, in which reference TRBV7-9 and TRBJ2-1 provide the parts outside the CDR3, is DTGVSQNPRHKITKRGQNVTFRCDPISEHNRLYWYRQTLGQGPEFLTYFQNEAQLEKSRLLSDRFSAERPKGSFSTLEIQRTEQGDSAMYLCASSLDRGSYNEQFFGPGTRLTVL.

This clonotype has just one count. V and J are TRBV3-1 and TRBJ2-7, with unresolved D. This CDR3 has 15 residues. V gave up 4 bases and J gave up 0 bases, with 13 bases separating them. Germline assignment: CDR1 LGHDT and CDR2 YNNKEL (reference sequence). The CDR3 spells CASSLPRSGSYEQYF. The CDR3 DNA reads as TGTGCCAGCAGCCTGCCCAGGTCGGGCTCCTACGAGCAGTACTTC.

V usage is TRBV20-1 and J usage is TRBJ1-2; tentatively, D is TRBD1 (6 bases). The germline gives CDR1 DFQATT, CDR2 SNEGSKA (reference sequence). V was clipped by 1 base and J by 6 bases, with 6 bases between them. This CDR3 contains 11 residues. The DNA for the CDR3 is TGCAGTGCTAGAGCAGGGGATGGCTACACCTTC. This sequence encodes CSARAGDGYTF.

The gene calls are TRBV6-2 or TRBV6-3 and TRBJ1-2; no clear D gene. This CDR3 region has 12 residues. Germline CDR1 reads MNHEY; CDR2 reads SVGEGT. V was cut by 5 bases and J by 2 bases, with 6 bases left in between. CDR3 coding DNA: TGTGCCAGCAGTGGAAACAACTATGGCTACACCTTC. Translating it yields CASSGNNYGYTF.

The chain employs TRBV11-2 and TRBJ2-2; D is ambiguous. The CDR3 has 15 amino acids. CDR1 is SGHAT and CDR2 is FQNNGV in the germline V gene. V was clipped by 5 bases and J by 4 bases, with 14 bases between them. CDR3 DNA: TGTGCCAGCAGCAAAAGGGCGGCTGCCACCGGGGAGCTGTTTTTT. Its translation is CASSKRAAATGELFF.

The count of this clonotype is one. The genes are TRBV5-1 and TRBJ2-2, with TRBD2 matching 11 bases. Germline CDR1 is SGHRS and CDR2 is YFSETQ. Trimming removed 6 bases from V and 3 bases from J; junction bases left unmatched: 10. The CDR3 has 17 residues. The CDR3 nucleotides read TGCGCCAGCACCCAGACTAGCGGGAATCTCGACACCGGGGAGCTGTTTTTT. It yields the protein CASTQTSGNLDTGELFF.

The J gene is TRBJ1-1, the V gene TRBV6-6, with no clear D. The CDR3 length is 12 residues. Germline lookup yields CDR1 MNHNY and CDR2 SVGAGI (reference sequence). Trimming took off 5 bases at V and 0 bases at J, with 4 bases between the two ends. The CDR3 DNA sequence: TGTGCCAGCAGTAACGTGAACACTGAAGCTTTCTTT. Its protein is CASSNVNTEAFF.

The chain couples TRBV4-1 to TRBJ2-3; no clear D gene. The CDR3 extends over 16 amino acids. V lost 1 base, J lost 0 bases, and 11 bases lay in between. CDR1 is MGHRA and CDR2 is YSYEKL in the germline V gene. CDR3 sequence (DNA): TGCGCCAGCAGCCAAGCCAACCTGATTAGCACAGATACGCAGTATTTT. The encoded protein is CASSQANLISTDTQYF.

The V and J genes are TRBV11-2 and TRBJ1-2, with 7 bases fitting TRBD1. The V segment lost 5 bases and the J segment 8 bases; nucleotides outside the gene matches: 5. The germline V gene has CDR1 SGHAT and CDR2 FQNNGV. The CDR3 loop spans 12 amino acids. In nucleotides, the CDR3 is TGTGCCAGCAGCGCTCTGGACAGGGGCTACACCTTC. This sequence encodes CASSALDRGYTF.

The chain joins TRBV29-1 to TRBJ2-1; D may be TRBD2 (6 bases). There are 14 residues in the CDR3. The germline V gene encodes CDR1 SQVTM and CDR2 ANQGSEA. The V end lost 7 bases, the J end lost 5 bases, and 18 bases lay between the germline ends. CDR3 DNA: TGCAGCGCCCTAAGGGAGGTCGAAGACAATGAGCAGTTCTTC. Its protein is CSALREVEDNEQFF.

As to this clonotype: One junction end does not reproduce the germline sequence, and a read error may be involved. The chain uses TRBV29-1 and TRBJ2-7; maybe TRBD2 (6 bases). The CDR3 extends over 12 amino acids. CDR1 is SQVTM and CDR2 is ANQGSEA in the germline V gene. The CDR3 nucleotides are TGCGGCGTATCAGGAGGGTCCTCCGAGCAGTACTTC. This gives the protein CGVSGGSSEQYF.

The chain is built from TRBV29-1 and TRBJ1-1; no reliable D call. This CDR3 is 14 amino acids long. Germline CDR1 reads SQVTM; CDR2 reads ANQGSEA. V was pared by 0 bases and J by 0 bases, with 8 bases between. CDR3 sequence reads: CSVEEVDMNTEAFF. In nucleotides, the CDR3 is TGCAGCGTTGAAGAAGTGGATATGAACACTGAAGCTTTCTTT.

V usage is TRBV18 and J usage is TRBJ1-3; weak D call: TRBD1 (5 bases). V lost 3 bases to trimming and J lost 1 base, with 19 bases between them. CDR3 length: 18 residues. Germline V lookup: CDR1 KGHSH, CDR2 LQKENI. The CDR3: CASSPILQAQGSGNTIYF. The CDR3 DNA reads TGTGCCAGCTCACCGATTCTACAGGCCCAGGGTTCTGGAAACACCATATATTTT.

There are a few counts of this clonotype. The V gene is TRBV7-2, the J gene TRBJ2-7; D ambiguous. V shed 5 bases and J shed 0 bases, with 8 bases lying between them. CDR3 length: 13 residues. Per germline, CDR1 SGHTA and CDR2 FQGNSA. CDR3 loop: CASSAYSSYEQYF. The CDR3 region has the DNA TGTGCCAGCAGCGCTTACAGCTCCTACGAGCAGTACTTC.

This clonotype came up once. CDR3 region: CASSLSGQGIAGELFF. CDR3 nucleotide sequence: TGTGCCAGCAGTTTATCGGGACAGGGGATCGCCGGGGAGCTGTTTTTT. The chain recombines TRBV12-3 or TRBV12-4 with TRBJ2-2; the match to TRBD1 covers 10 bases. CDR3 length: 16 residues. Trimming removed 2 bases from V and 6 bases from J; junction bases left unmatched: 6.

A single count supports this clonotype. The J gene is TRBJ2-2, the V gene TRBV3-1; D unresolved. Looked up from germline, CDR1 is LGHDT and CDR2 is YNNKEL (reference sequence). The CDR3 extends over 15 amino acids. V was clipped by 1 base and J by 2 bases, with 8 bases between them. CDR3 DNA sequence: TGTGCCAGCAGCCAAGGACGCCGTAACACCGGGGAGCTGTTTTTT. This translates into CASSQGRRNTGELFF.

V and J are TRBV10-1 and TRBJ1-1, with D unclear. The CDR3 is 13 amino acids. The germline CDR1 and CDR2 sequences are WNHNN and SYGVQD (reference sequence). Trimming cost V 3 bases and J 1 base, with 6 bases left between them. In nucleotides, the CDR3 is TGCGCCAGCAGTGACCTTCGGAACACTGAAGCTTTCTTT. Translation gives CASSDLRNTEAFF.

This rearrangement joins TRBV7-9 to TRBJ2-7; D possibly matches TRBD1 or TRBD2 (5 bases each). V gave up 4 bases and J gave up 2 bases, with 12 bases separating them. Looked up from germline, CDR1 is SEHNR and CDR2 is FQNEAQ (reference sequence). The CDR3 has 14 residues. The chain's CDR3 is CASSSGTEAYEQYF. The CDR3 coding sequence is TGTGCCAGCAGCTCCGGGACCGAAGCCTACGAGCAGTACTTC.

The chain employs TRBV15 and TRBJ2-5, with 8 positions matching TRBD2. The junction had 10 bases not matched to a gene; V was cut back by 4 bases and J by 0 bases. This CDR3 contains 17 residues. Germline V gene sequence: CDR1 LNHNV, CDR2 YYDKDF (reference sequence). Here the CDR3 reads CATSNREGRRYQETQYF. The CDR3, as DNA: TGTGCCACCAGCAATCGGGAGGGCCGTCGTTACCAAGAGACCCAGTACTTC.

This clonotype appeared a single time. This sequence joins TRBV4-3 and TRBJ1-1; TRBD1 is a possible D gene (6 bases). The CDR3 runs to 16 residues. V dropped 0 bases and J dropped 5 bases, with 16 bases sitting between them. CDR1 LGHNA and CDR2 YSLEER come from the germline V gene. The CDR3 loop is CASSQDVRGRGTEAFF. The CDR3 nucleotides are TGCGCCAGCAGCCAAGACGTCAGGGGAAGAGGTACTGAAGCTTTCTTT.

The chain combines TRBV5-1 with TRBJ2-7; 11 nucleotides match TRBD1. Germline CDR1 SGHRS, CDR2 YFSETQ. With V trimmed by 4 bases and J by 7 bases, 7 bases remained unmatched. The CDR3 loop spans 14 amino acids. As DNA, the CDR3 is TGCGCCAGCAGCGAGCGAGGACAGGGGGCGGAGCAGTACTTC. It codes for CASSERGQGAEQYF.

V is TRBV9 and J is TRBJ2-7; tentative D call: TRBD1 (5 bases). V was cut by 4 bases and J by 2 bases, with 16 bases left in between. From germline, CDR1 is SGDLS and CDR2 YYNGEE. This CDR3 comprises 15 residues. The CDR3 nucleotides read TGTGCCAGCAGCCCCCGACAGCTTGAGACCTACGAGCAGTACTTC. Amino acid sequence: CASSPRQLETYEQYF. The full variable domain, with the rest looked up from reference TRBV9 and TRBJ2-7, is DSGVTQTPKHLITATGQRVTLRCSPRSGDLSVYWYQQSLDQGLQFLIQYYNGEERAKGNILERFSAQQFPDLHSELNLSSLELGDSALYFCASSPRQLETYEQYFGPGTRLTVT.